Shown below are 3 T cell receptor beta chains from a single sample sequenced in a study of T cell responses to AZD1222 COVID-19 vaccine (dated by TCRdb to the early 2020s). Receptors were amplified or captured by the immunoSEQ multiplex PCR assay. TCRdb carries this immuneACCESS record with in-frame sequences only. Its versions omit some clonotypes, under half of them owing to an unresolved V gene in the studies checked, with the rest unexplained. Across this sample there are 90,000 to 130,000 clones, with 85% to 95% seen only once. Over 6.5% of the sample belongs to the ten largest clones. Reading the label with the study, this specimen's time point is: baseline before first vaccination. Sample: peripheral blood, taken on day 0 of AZD1222 vaccination. Receptor source: an adult in good health.

The chain links TRBV4-2 to TRBJ1-5; D is unresolved. Germline values: CDR1 LGHNA, CDR2 YNFKEQ. The CDR3 extends over 16 amino acids. Trimming shortened V by 0 bases and J by 0 bases, and 9 bases separated the two germline ends. Written as DNA, the CDR3 is TGTGCCAGCAGCCAAGATCCCGGGTCTAGCAATCAGCCCCAGCATTTT. Protein: CASSQDPGSSNQPQHF.

This clone has just a few counts. The chain has TRBV29-1 and TRBJ2-2; D is perhaps TRBD2 (6 bases). CDR3 length: 15 amino acids. Trimming took off 6 bases at V and 0 bases at J, with 14 bases between the two ends. The V gene's germline CDR1 is SQVTM and CDR2 ANQGSEA. CDR3 sequence: CSVLPRGTNTGELFF. CDR3 nucleotide sequence: TGCAGCGTCCTGCCGCGGGGTACGAACACCGGGGAGCTGTTTTTT.

CDR3 bases: TGTGCCAGCAGCCAAGGGGAGAGCTCCTACAATGAGCAGTTCTTC. It yields the protein CASSQGESSYNEQFF. V gene TRBV3-1 (or the pseudogene TRBV3-2) combines with J gene TRBJ2-1, with D perhaps TRBD2 (5 bases). V was cut by 1 base and J by 0 bases, with 7 bases left in between. The CDR3 is made up of 15 amino acids. In germline, CDR1 is LGHDT, CDR2 YNNKEL (reference sequence).